Listed below are T cell receptor beta chains from one sample, sequenced in a study of patients and donors after allogeneic stem cell transplantation. TCRdb reprocessed the RT-PCR reads with MiXCR, giving one entry per CDR3 protein. The repertoire holds almost 90,000 distinct CDR3 sequences, with about 5% as singletons. The sequencing input was blood, either unsorted or a sorted T cell fraction (not recorded which). Receptor source: a human donor who was either an allogeneic HSCT recipient or a stem cell or donor lymphocyte infusion donor (not recorded which). It is not recorded whose cells these are; they may come from a transplant donor. CDR3s include the opening cysteine and the closing phenylalanine or tryptophan. Fields, in order: V gene, clone size, CDR3 length, D gene, J gene, CDR3 DNA, CDR3 protein. A D gene is named only where the DNA matches it firmly. Size is stated for part of the rows, as once, few or many counts, or as a class when the clone is expanded.

>TRBV7-3|many|14|-|TRBJ2-3
TGTGCCAGCAGCCCCCGAGAAGGTCGTGGTACGCAGTATTTT
CASSPREGRGTQYF
>TRBV20-1|few|14|TRBD1|TRBJ1-2
TGCAGTGCTAGAAAAGGGGGCGACTTAGATGGCTACACCTTC
CSARKGGDLDGYTF
>TRBV28|many|14|TRBD1|TRBJ1-1
TGTGCCAGCAGCACAGGGGAAATTCGTACTGAAGCTTTCTTT
CASSTGEIRTEAFF
>TRBV2|many|12|-|TRBJ1-1
TGTGCCAGCAGTCCCGATGTCCCCCCGGCTTTCTTT
CASSPDVPPAFF
>TRBV20-1|many|14|TRBD1|TRBJ2-1
TGCAGTGCTAGCTCAGGGGGCGATTTCAATGAGCAGTTCTTC
CSASSGGDFNEQFF
>TRBV7-9|few|15|-|TRBJ1-1
TGTGCCAGCAGCTTACTGGACCTCGCTAACACTGAAGCTTTCTTT
CASSLLDLANTEAFF
>TRBV11-2|few|13|-|TRBJ2-7
TGTGCCAGCAGCTCCGTGGGACTCTACGAGCAGTACTTC
CASSSVGLYEQYF
>TRBV18|many|14|TRBD2|TRBJ2-3
TGTGCCAGCTCACCTTCCGGGAGGTCTGATACGCAGTATTTT
CASSPSGRSDTQYF
>TRBV5-4|many|14|-|TRBJ1-2
TGTGCCAGCAGCTTGTACGAACAGAACTATGGCTACACCTTC
CASSLYEQNYGYTF
>TRBV7-7|many|13|-|TRBJ2-5
TGTGCCAGCAGCTTAGATAGCGGACAGACCCAGTACTTC
CASSLDSGQTQYF
>TRBV5-6|many|16|TRBD1|TRBJ1-2
TGTGCCAGCAGCTTAGTAGACAGGGCGGATAACTATGGCTACACCTTC
CASSLVDRADNYGYTF
>TRBV5-6|few|15|-|TRBJ2-7
TGTGCCAGCAGCTGGGGGGGCGGGGAAACCTACGAGCAGTACTTC
CASSWGGGETYEQYF
>TRBV5-1|many|13|-|TRBJ1-2
TGCGCCAGCAGCGACGGACAGAAAGTTGGCTACACCTTC
CASSDGQKVGYTF
>TRBV6-1|many|13|TRBD1|TRBJ1-2
TGTGCCAGCAGGACGGGACAGGGGGGTGGCTACACCTTC
CASRTGQGGGYTF
>TRBV5-1|many|21|TRBD2|TRBJ2-1
TGCGCCAGCAGCTTGGCCAATGAGACTAGCCCCAGCCGTCCGTTCTACAATGAGCAGTTCTTC
CASSLANETSPSRPFYNEQFF
>TRBV13|many|18|-|TRBJ2-3
TGTGCCAGCAGCTTAGGCTGGGGGCAAGGCCCGAGCACAGATACGCAGTATTTT
CASSLGWGQGPSTDTQYF
>TRBV12-3/TRBV12-4|many|12|-|TRBJ1-3
TGTGCCAGCAGAACCAGCGGAAACACCATATATTTT
CASRTSGNTIYF
>TRBV20-1|many|14|TRBD2|TRBJ2-5
TGCAGTGCTGGGACTAGCGGGAGGCAAGAGACCCAGTACTTC
CSAGTSGRQETQYF
>TRBV5-4|few|16|TRBD2|TRBJ2-3
TGTGCCAGCAGCTTGGTGCTAGCGGGGGGGACAGATACGCAGTATTTT
CASSLVLAGGTDTQYF
>TRBV18|few|16|TRBD1|TRBJ2-7
TGTGCCAGCTCACCTTCCGGACAGGCCCAAGGGAGTGGGCAGTACTTC
CASSPSGQAQGSGQYF
>TRBV19|-|14|TRBD1|TRBJ1-1
TGTGCCAGTAAGAGACAGGGTATGGGCACTGAAGCTTTCTTT
CASKRQGMGTEAFF
>TRBV9|many|11|-|TRBJ1-1
TGTGCCAGCAGCGTAGAAGCTGAAGCTTTCTTT
CASSVEAEAFF
>TRBV6-1|-|11|-|TRBJ1-1
TGTGCCAGCATCTACTCAGGGGTAGCTTTCTTT
CASIYSGVAFF
>TRBV5-1|-|16|-|TRBJ2-6
TGCGCCAGCAGCTTGGAAGCTCTCTCTGGGGCCAACGTCCTGACTTTC
CASSLEALSGANVLTF
>TRBV4-1|-|16|-|TRBJ1-5
TGCGCCAGCAGACAAATGAGGGGGGATAGCAATCAGCCCCAGCATTTT
CASRQMRGDSNQPQHF
>TRBV11-2|many|15|-|TRBJ1-2
TGTGCCAGCAGCCCCCGCTCCGGGGGCAGGTATGGCTACACCTTC
CASSPRSGGRYGYTF
>TRBV7-6|-|13|-|TRBJ2-3
TGTGCCAGCAGCTTAGCGCCCACAGATACGCAGTATTTT
CASSLAPTDTQYF
>TRBV5-4|many|16|-|TRBJ1-3
TGTGCCAGCAGCTTAAACTCGGCAGGGGCTGGAAACACCATATATTTT
CASSLNSAGAGNTIYF
>TRBV12-3/TRBV12-4|few|14|TRBD1|TRBJ1-1
TGTGCCAGCAAGGGGGGACAGGGGGTTTCTGAAGCTTTCTTT
CASKGGQGVSEAFF
>TRBV5-6|many|18|-|TRBJ1-3
TGTGCCAGCAGCCCAAAGGACGGGGTCCCGAGTCCTGGAAACACCATATATTTT
CASSPKDGVPSPGNTIYF
>TRBV27|many|14|TRBD1|TRBJ1-5
TGTGCCAGCAGTGGACAGGGGGTCAATCAGCCCCAGCATTTT
CASSGQGVNQPQHF
>TRBV11-2|many|15|-|TRBJ2-3
TGTGCCAGCAGCTTAGAGTCTGTAAGCACAGATACGCAGTATTTT
CASSLESVSTDTQYF
>TRBV3-1|many|15|-|TRBJ2-5
TGTGCCAGCAGCCCCGGGAGTGGATGGGTAGAGACCCAGTACTTC
CASSPGSGWVETQYF
>TRBV6-1|many|14|TRBD2|TRBJ2-1
TGTGCCAGCACCCAAACCCGGGGGGGAAATGAGCAGTTCTTC
CASTQTRGGNEQFF
>TRBV27|many|16|-|TRBJ1-2
TGTGCCAGCAGTTTTCGCGCAGCATTCAATGTCTATGGCTACACCTTC
CASSFRAAFNVYGYTF
>TRBV24-1|few|13|-|TRBJ2-3
TGTGCCACCAGTGAACTTCGCTTTGGGGGGCAGTATTTT
CATSELRFGGQYF
>TRBV6-1|many|14|-|TRBJ2-5
TGTGCCAGCAGGGGAACAGTGTCCGCCGGGACCCAGTACTTC
CASRGTVSAGTQYF
>TRBV3-1|many|15|-|TRBJ2-3
TGTGCCAGCAGCCACGGATGGGGGGACACAGATACGCAGTATTTT
CASSHGWGDTDTQYF
>TRBV23-1|many|15|TRBD1|TRBJ1-2
TGCGCCAGCAGTCCTTCCCGGGACAGGAACTATGGCTACACCTTC
CASSPSRDRNYGYTF
>TRBV10-3|many|18|TRBD2|TRBJ2-2
TGTGCCATCCGTGTTCGGGTAGCGGGAGCGGGGGACACCGGGGAGCTGTTTTTT
CAIRVRVAGAGDTGELFF
>TRBV15|few|13|-|TRBJ2-6
TGTGCCACCAGCCAACGGGGGGCCAACGTCCTGACTTTC
CATSQRGANVLTF
>TRBV4-1|many|15|TRBD1|TRBJ2-1
TGCGCCAGCAGCCGTAGTATGGGACAGTACAATGAGCAGTTCTTC
CASSRSMGQYNEQFF
>TRBV7-2|many|17|TRBD2|TRBJ2-3
TGTGCCAGCAGCTTAGGCGGGGGGATAACTAGCACAGATACGCAGTATTTT
CASSLGGGITSTDTQYF
>TRBV7-8|many|15|-|TRBJ1-4
TGTGCCAGCAGCTTAGGGGGCCACACGGGGGAAAAACTGTTTTTT
CASSLGGHTGEKLFF